This T cell receptor (beta chain) is from a study of CD8 T cells in Susac syndrome (dated by TCRdb to between 2019 and 2020). Regarding the complete study: The study used repertoire sequencing to test whether antigen drove CD8+ T cell activation and differentiation in Susac syndrome.

High-throughput TCR beta sequencing profiled peripheral blood CD8+ and CD4+ T cells from healthy donors, Susac syndrome patients and multiple sclerosis patients. Healthy donors were age- and sex-matched controls. CD8+ TEMRA cells were enriched by FACS, while bulk CD8+ and CD4+ T cells were purified by magnetic negative isolation. Blood was collected in EDTA tubes and processed within 24 hours, with PBMCs isolated through density gradient centrifugation. PBMCs intended for TCR sequencing were frozen in liquid nitrogen and were later thawed in a 37 degrees C water bath. A purity of at least 90% was achieved for sorted or isolated CD4+, CD8+ and CD8+ TEMRA cells. RNA was extracted using the RNeasy kit, and roughly 0.5 to 1 microgram was reverse transcribed with random hexamers. The immunoSEQ multiplex PCR assay, covering 54 Vbeta and 13 Jbeta segments, was used to amplify TCR beta CDR3 regions. To correct PCR amplification bias, a synthetic template baseline was used for both primer optimization and computational correction. Per the original workflow: Reads were annotated to V, D and J genes according to IMGT and were analyzed with immunoSEQ Analyzer, with only productive sequences retained. To calculate clonality, Shannon entropy was normalized by log2 of the number of productive unique sequences and then subtracted from one. Public and private clones were assessed among the 100 most prevalent clones of each patient and control. Clones were defined as Susac-specific when absent from the healthy and MS cohorts, from roughly 1,000 published viral clones and from other ImmuneACCESS disease sequences. The public reads were run again by TCRdb, first through fastp at Q25 and then through MiXCR, and only productive beta chains were kept. For every CDR3 protein sequence, its rows merge into one entry that carries the most common genes and DNA. For this entry, the V and J calls and clone size follow TCRdb and not the study's own pipeline. Present in this sample are approximately 110,000 distinct CDR3 sequences, around 95% of which were seen just once. The ten largest clones capture over 0.07% of the sample.

Study-level results and caveats: The study acknowledged that relatively few individuals were included in the TCR sequencing and HLA analysis.

To note about this clonotype: Its antigen is not yet known. No qualities accompany the bases; no much larger clone lies one base away.

As encoded in the germline V gene (reference sequence), CDR1 is MNHEY while CDR2 is SMNVEV. The CDR3 has 14 amino acids, counting the end cysteine and phenylalanine. Only the CDR3 portion is preserved as DNA: 42 bases, with reading frame beginning at the first base. V sheds 5 bases and J sheds 3 bases, leaving 14 bases between their ends. The sample taken for sequencing was CD4+ T cells from PBMCs. This TCR was sampled from a human donor in good health. Here the chain combines TRBV27 and TRBJ2-7; the D gene is unclear. The CDR3 loop reads CASSPRVGYYEQYF. In nucleotide form, the sequence is TGTGCCAGCAGTCCCCGGGTAGGATACTACGAGCAGTACTTC.